The text below deals with one T cell receptor beta chain. Germline V CDR1 and CDR2: KGHSH, LQKENI. The CDR3 extends over 13 amino acids. With 4 bases removed from V and 8 bases from J, the gap between germline ends came to 11 bases. Repertoires were generated with immunoSEQ multiplex PCR, while TCRdb's copy carries only in-frame clones and drops some. The sample has about 88,000 clones, 80% to 90% seen once. This entry is derived from a study of blood T cell repertoires in COVID-19. The clonotype originates from a man older than 75 with acute or convalescent COVID-19. The V gene is TRBV18, the J gene TRBJ1-4; D is unclear. Sequencing was performed on peripheral blood. The CDR3 DNA follows: TGTGCCAGCTCACGGAGGGTCGGCGAAAAACTGTTTTTT. Protein: CASSRRVGEKLFF. Full variable domain (missing parts from reference TRBV18 and TRBJ1-4): NAGVMQNPRHLVRRRGQEARLRCSPMKGHSHVYWYRQLPEEGLKFMVYLQKENIIDESGMPKERFSAEFPKEGPSILRIQQVVRGDSAAYFCASSRRVGEKLFFGSGTQLSVL.